The next 26 T cell receptor beta chains were all read from a single sample in a study of vaccination and CD4 T cells after COVID-19. As to treatment: approximately nine-day PBMC culture with coronavirus spike peptide pools or control peptides (ViraFEST assay). Unexposed donor CD4+ T cells predated the COVID-19 pandemic, collected 2011-2018. Scientists ran DNA taken from cultured CD4+ T cells through the Oncomine TCR Beta short-read assay for sequencing. One entry per CDR3 protein, called by TCRdb with MiXCR from the PCR reads. The profile shows several thousand distinct CDR3 sequences, 48% of them singletons. Their antigens are not known. The sample taken for sequencing was CD4+ T cells from blood, cultured in vitro. These receptors all come from a human donor in good health.

This clonotype qualifies as medium-sized (0.01 to 0.1%). V gene TRBV6-1 combines with J gene TRBJ2-7; 7 nucleotides match TRBD1. Germline CDR1 is MNHNS and CDR2 is SASEGT. This CDR3 region has 13 residues. The junction had 8 bases not matched to a gene; V was cut back by 9 bases and J by 3 bases. The CDR3 DNA sequence: TGTGCCAGTTACAGGGGCCTTGGCTACGAGCAGTACTTC. It yields the protein CASYRGLGYEQYF.

This clonotype has only a few counts. The chain recombines TRBV20-1 with TRBJ1-4, with a possible D match to TRBD1 (5 bases). Per germline, CDR1 DFQATT and CDR2 SNEGSKA (reference sequence). The CDR3 extends over 13 amino acids. The V and J ends lost 3 bases and 5 bases respectively, with 10 bases between them. CDR3 amino acids: CSASWGGNEKLFF. As DNA, the CDR3 is TGCAGTGCTAGCTGGGGGGGAAATGAAAAACTGTTTTTT.

The chain carries TRBV20-1 and TRBJ1-1; no firm D call. The CDR3 consists of 12 residues. From germline, CDR1 is DFQATT and CDR2 SNEGSKA (reference sequence). Between the trimmed V and J ends, which lost 3 bases and 0 bases, there was a span of 5 bases. The DNA for the CDR3 is TGCAGTGCTAGTCCCTTGAACACTGAAGCTTTCTTT. This translates into CSASPLNTEAFF.

J is TRBJ1-2 and V is TRBV6-1; TRBD1 matches at 7 bases. The junction had 12 bases not matched to a gene; V was cut back by 6 bases and J by 8 bases. The CDR3 is 14 residues long. Germline CDR1 MNHNS, CDR2 SASEGT. The CDR3 coding sequence is TGTGCCAGCAGCTCTACCTGGGACAGAACCGGCTACACCTTC. Encoded protein: CASSSTWDRTGYTF.

The rearrangement joins TRBV10-3 to TRBJ1-1, with D tentatively TRBD1 (5 bases). This CDR3 comprises 12 residues. Trimming took 6 bases from V and 8 from J, leaving 13 bases between them. From germline, CDR1 is ENHRY and CDR2 SYGVKD. CDR3 amino acids: CAISATDVEAFF. CDR3 DNA sequence: TGTGCCATCAGCGCGACAGATGTAGAAGCTTTCTTT.

In this sample, this clonotype turned up a few times. V gene TRBV11-3 combines with J gene TRBJ2-5, with 8 bases matching TRBD1. V lost 4 bases to trimming and J lost 1 base; unmatched junction nucleotides: 2. The CDR3 covers 14 residues. Germline V CDR1 and CDR2: SGHNT, YENEEA. The CDR3 DNA is TGTGCCAGCAGCTACGGACAGGGCCAAGAGACCCAGTACTTC. Residues: CASSYGQGQETQYF.

The rearrangement joins TRBV10-2 to TRBJ2-3; D uncertain. V lost 4 bases to trimming and J lost 1 base, with 9 bases between them. CDR3 size: 14 residues. The V gene's germline CDR1 is WSHSY and CDR2 SAAADI. The CDR3 DNA reads as TGCGCCAGCAGTGGAGTTGGCGGCACAGATACGCAGTATTTT. Amino acid sequence: CASSGVGGTDTQYF.

The gene calls are TRBV4-1 and TRBJ2-2; TRBD1 agrees at 9 bases. The trim removed 0 bases at V and 7 bases at J, leaving 9 bases unmatched. Germline V gives CDR1 MGHRA, CDR2 YSYEKL. The CDR3 is 17 amino acids. CDR3 region: CASSQDSGQGWNGELFF. Written as DNA, the CDR3 is TGCGCCAGCAGCCAAGATTCGGGACAGGGTTGGAACGGGGAGCTGTTTTTT.

This clonotype was observed a few times. The V and J genes are TRBV6-1 and TRBJ2-5; 14 bases are a match to TRBD2. CDR3 size: 16 residues. CDR1 and CDR2 from the germline V gene are MNHNS and SASEGT. Trimming removed 7 bases from V and 0 bases from J; junction bases left unmatched: 4. The CDR3 here is CASTRTSGGYQETQYF. CDR3 DNA sequence: TGTGCCAGCACCCGGACTAGCGGGGGGTACCAAGAGACCCAGTACTTC.

The V gene is TRBV28, the J gene TRBJ1-1, with no clear D. The germline CDR1 and CDR2 sequences are MDHEN and SYDVKM. V was shortened by 1 base and J by 1 base, with 10 bases between the two germline ends. The CDR3 spans 15 residues. CDR3 amino acids: CASSLFRGKNTEAFF. The CDR3 DNA reads TGTGCCAGCAGTTTATTTCGGGGAAAGAACACTGAAGCTTTCTTT.

The V call is TRBV20-1, the J call TRBJ2-7; 9 bases agree with TRBD2. Trimming took 1 base from V and 4 from J; bases not matched to a gene: 5. There are 14 residues in the CDR3. CDR1 DFQATT and CDR2 SNEGSKA come from the germline V gene (reference sequence). The CDR3 nucleotides are TGCAGTGCTAGAGTTAGCGGGAGTGGATACGAGCAGTACTTC. It yields the protein CSARVSGSGYEQYF.

The CDR3 DNA reads TGTGCCAGCAGCTTGGTAGGGACCCAGACGGGCGAGCAGTACTTC. Protein: CASSLVGTQTGEQYF. The chain combines TRBV5-4 with TRBJ2-7; the D gene could be TRBD1 or TRBD2 (5 bases each). The V gene's germline CDR1 is SGHNT and CDR2 YYREEE (reference sequence). V was trimmed by 0 bases and J by 6 bases, leaving 16 bases between them. The length of the CDR3 is 15 residues.

The rearrangement uses TRBV28 and TRBJ1-2; 8 nucleotides line up with TRBD1. The germline CDR1 and CDR2 sequences are MDHEN and SYDVKM. Trimming at V came to 6 bases and at J to 4 bases, leaving 4 bases not matched to a gene. This CDR3 is 13 amino acids long. The CDR3 DNA sequence: TGTGCCAGCAGGCTCGACAGGGGCTATGGCTACACCTTC. Protein sequence: CASRLDRGYGYTF.

This chain links TRBV30 with TRBJ1-1; 9 bases map to TRBD1. This CDR3 comprises 15 residues. The V and J ends lost 1 base and 5 bases, in that order; junction bases with no gene match: 8. Germline V gene sequence: CDR1 GTSNPN, CDR2 SVGIG (reference sequence). The CDR3 DNA sequence: TGTGCCTGGAGTGCCATACAGGGGGCGCGGACTGAAGCTTTCTTT. Translation: CAWSAIQGARTEAFF. The whole variable domain, remainder taken from reference TRBV30 and TRBJ1-1, is SQTIHQWPATLVQPVGSPLSLECTVEGTSNPNLYWYRQAAGRGLQLLFYSVGIGQISSEVPQNLSASRPQDRQFILSSKKLLLSDSGFYLCAWSAIQGARTEAFFGQGTRLTVV.

V is TRBV12-3 or TRBV12-4 and J is TRBJ1-5; TRBD1 matches 7 bases. Unmatched junction bases numbered 11, after V lost 7 bases and J lost 2 bases. CDR3 length equals 16 residues. The CDR3 nucleotides are TGTGCCAGCATCCAGGGGGGAGGGCAGGGCAATCAGCCCCAGCATTTT. Amino acids: CASIQGGGQGNQPQHF.

The chain uses TRBV29-1 and TRBJ1-2, with TRBD1 matching over 7 bases. J was trimmed by 0 bases and V by 5 bases; bases with no gene match: 9. The germline V gene encodes CDR1 SQVTM and CDR2 ANQGSEA. The CDR3 spans 15 residues. DNA for the CDR3: TGCAGCGTTACCGTGGACAGGTCGGCTAACTATGGCTACACCTTC. Amino acids: CSVTVDRSANYGYTF. The variable domain in full, with the rest retrieved from reference TRBV29-1 and TRBJ1-2, is SAVISQKPSRDICQRGTSLTIQCQVDSQVTMMFWYRQQPGQSLTLIATANQGSEATYESGFVIDKFPISRPNLTFSTLTVSNMSPEDSSIYLCSVTVDRSANYGYTFGSGTRLTVV.

V and J are TRBV6-1 and TRBJ1-1; no definite D call. This CDR3 has 13 residues. The germline gives CDR1 MNHNS, CDR2 SASEGT. The V and J ends lost 3 bases and 2 bases respectively, with 7 bases between them. In DNA, the CDR3 is TGTGCCAGCAGTGAGATATTAAACACTGAAGCTTTCTTT. Encoded protein: CASSEILNTEAFF.

This chain links TRBV19 with TRBJ1-1; no clear D gene. The germline V gene encodes CDR1 LNHDA and CDR2 SQIVND (reference sequence). V lost 6 bases to trimming and J lost 1 base, with 12 bases between them. There are 14 residues in the CDR3. CDR3 coding DNA: TGTGCCAGTAGAATGGAGACTGGGAACACTGAAGCTTTCTTT. Translated, it gives CASRMETGNTEAFF.

CDR3 in DNA: TGTGCCAGCAGTTTCGGGGACAGGGAAGGAGAGACCCAGTACTTC. It encodes CASSFGDREGETQYF. The chain joins TRBV6-5 to TRBJ2-5; 9 bases fit TRBD1. This CDR3 comprises 15 residues. Trimming took 4 bases from V and 4 from J; bases not matched to a gene: 7. CDR1 is MNHEY and CDR2 is SVGAGI in the germline V gene.

The chain employs TRBV19 and TRBJ1-1; TRBD1 is a possible D gene (5 bases). Germline V gives CDR1 LNHDA, CDR2 SQIVND (reference sequence). Trimming took off 6 bases at V and 1 base at J, with 6 bases between the two ends. This CDR3 comprises 12 residues. CDR3 nucleotides: TGTGCCAGTAGGGGGACGAACACTGAAGCTTTCTTT. Protein product: CASRGTNTEAFF.

The chain uses TRBV7-9 and TRBJ1-2; TRBD1 might be the D (6 bases). Trimming took 3 bases from V and 8 from J, leaving 22 bases between them. Germline CDR1 SEHNR, CDR2 FQNEAQ (reference sequence). CDR3 length equals 16 residues. The DNA for the CDR3 is TGTGCCAGCAGCTTCGCGGGGGCGAGGGTAATGGGGGGCTACACCTTC. Its translation: CASSFAGARVMGGYTF.

The V gene is TRBV6-1, the J gene TRBJ2-3, with 11 bases matching TRBD2. The CDR3 consists of 17 residues. The germline CDR1 and CDR2 sequences are MNHNS and SASEGT. V trimming: 7 bases; J trimming: 5 bases; junction bases outside the gene matches: 14. CDR3 coding DNA: TGTGCCAGCACCCTTGGGTTAGCGGGAGGGCCTGAAGATACGCAGTATTTT. Translated, it gives CASTLGLAGGPEDTQYF.

This clonotype was counted only a few times. The chain joins TRBV4-1 to TRBJ1-5; D may be TRBD1 (5 bases). V was shortened by 2 bases and J by 2 bases, with 16 bases between the two germline ends. Germline CDR1 reads MGHRA; CDR2 reads YSYEKL. CDR3 length: 17 amino acids. The CDR3 protein is CASSQTLVRGRNQPQHF. The CDR3 DNA follows: TGCGCCAGCAGCCAAACCCTAGTGAGGGGCCGCAATCAGCCCCAGCATTTT.

The chain joins TRBV18 to TRBJ1-1; 7 bases line up with TRBD1. V shed 4 bases, J shed 0 bases, and the junction held 5 bases outside the gene matches. Germline assignment: CDR1 KGHSH and CDR2 LQKENI. The CDR3 contains 15 residues. For the CDR3, the DNA is TGTGCCAGCTCACTTGGGACAGTTTTGAACACTGAAGCTTTCTTT. Its translation: CASSLGTVLNTEAFF. Looking up the rest from reference TRBV18 and TRBJ1-1 gives the full variable domain: NAGVMQNPRHLVRRRGQEARLRCSPMKGHSHVYWYRQLPEEGLKFMVYLQKENIIDESGMPKERFSAEFPKEGPSILRIQQVVRGDSAAYFCASSLGTVLNTEAFFGQGTRLTVV.

The chain has TRBV20-1 and TRBJ1-2, with 9 positions matching TRBD1. CDR3 length equals 19 residues. Germline CDR1 DFQATT, CDR2 SNEGSKA (reference sequence). V gave up 2 bases and J gave up 1 base; unmatched junction bases: 17. This CDR3 reads CSARHPLEDRGSFNYGYTF. In DNA, the CDR3 is TGCAGTGCTAGACACCCCCTTGAGGACAGGGGATCCTTTAACTATGGCTACACCTTC.

This clonotype was seen more than once but under ten times. The J gene is TRBJ1-2, the V gene TRBV19; D might be TRBD1 (5 bases). V was clipped by 5 bases and J by 5 bases, with 18 bases between them. Germline V gives CDR1 LNHDA, CDR2 SQIVND (reference sequence). This CDR3 comprises 15 residues. Here the CDR3 reads CASSPGQGRGYGYTF. For the CDR3, the DNA is TGTGCCAGTAGTCCCGGACAAGGGCGAGGGTATGGCTACACCTTC.